These T cell receptor beta chains were read from a single sample in a study of blood T cell repertoires in COVID-19. Data came from immunoSEQ multiplex PCR; TCRdb stores just in-frame clones and leaves some out. The sample lists roughly 200,000 clones, about 85% occurring once. Sequenced: peripheral blood. The receptors shown here come from an older man with acute or convalescent COVID-19. CDR3s include the opening cysteine and the closing phenylalanine or tryptophan. The D gene is left open where the match is weak. Not every row has a clone size; where given, it reads once, few, many or a size class.

V	D	size	J	DNA	CDR3
TRBV6-1	TRBD2	.	TRBJ2-1	TGTGCCAGCAGTGAGTTTCTTTTTGGGGCGGGAGCAAAGAGTGAGCAGTTCTTC	CASSEFLFGAGAKSEQFF
TRBV14	.	.	TRBJ1-6	TGTGCCAGCAGCCAGCTATCAAGTAATTCACCCCTCCACTTT	CASSQLSSNSPLHF
TRBV19	TRBD2	.	TRBJ2-1	TGTGCCAGTAGTATGTCGACTAGCGGGAGGAATGAGCAGTTCTTC	CASSMSTSGRNEQFF
TRBV5-1	TRBD2	.	TRBJ2-7	TGCGCCAGCAGCTTAGGGGCGGGGGGAAATTACGAGCAGTACTTC	CASSLGAGGNYEQYF
TRBV6-5	.	.	TRBJ2-7	TGTGCCAGCAGTTACTCAAGGGGTACGGCCGAGCAGTACTTC	CASSYSRGTAEQYF
TRBV7-8	TRBD1	.	TRBJ1-1	TGTGCCAGCAGCTCCCGACAGGGGGCGCGTGTCACTGAAGCTTTCTTT	CASSSRQGARVTEAFF
TRBV7-3	.	.	TRBJ2-1	TGTGCCAGCAGCTTAATGGGTGGGGGGAATCGCTACAATGAGCAGTTCTTC	CASSLMGGGNRYNEQFF
TRBV11-2	TRBD2	.	TRBJ2-7	TGTGCCACCTCCGAGGGACTAGCGGGAGCCCCCTACGAGCAGTACTTC	CATSEGLAGAPYEQYF
TRBV20-1	.	.	TRBJ1-2	TGCAGTGATGCTGGTGGCAGGGGCTACACCTTC	CSDAGGRGYTF
TRBV11-2	.	few	TRBJ1-1	TGTGCCAGCAGCTTCTATTCACAGGGGAACACTGAAGCTTTCTTT	CASSFYSQGNTEAFF
TRBV7-3	TRBD1	.	TRBJ2-5	TGTGCCAGCAGCCGGACAGGTTTAGAGACCCAGTACTTC	CASSRTGLETQYF
TRBV5-5	TRBD2	.	TRBJ2-4	TGTGCCAGCAGCTCGTATAGGGGCGGGAGGGCCTCTAACATTCAGTACTTC	CASSSYRGGRASNIQYF
TRBV24-1	TRBD1	few	TRBJ2-2	TGTGCCACCAGTGACCCGGGACAGGGAGCGAACACCGGGGAGCTGTTTTTT	CATSDPGQGANTGELFF
TRBV27	.	.	TRBJ1-4	TGTGCCAGCAGTTACCGGGGGGGCGAAAAACTGTTTTTT	CASSYRGGEKLFF
TRBV3-1/TRBV3-2	.	.	TRBJ1-3	TGTGCCAGCAGCCAATCTTCGGGGATTAGGACTGGAAACACCATATATTTT	CASSQSSGIRTGNTIYF
TRBV7-2	.	.	TRBJ1-1	TGTGCCAGCAGCCCCCGACAGGTGAACACTGAAGCTTTCTTT	CASSPRQVNTEAFF
TRBV16	.	.	TRBJ1-2	TGTGCCAGCAGCCTTACAACTACAGGGTATGGCTACACCTTC	CASSLTTTGYGYTF